This TCR beta chain was sequenced during a study of PD-1 blockade in classical Hodgkin lymphoma. Overall study findings and caveats: It was CD4+ TCR diversity, not CD8+, that rose significantly by C4D1. Why repertoires differed is undefined; disease activity or prior therapy possibly contributed.

CDR3 length: 15 residues. Looked up from germline, CDR1 is SGHAT and CDR2 is FQNNGV. The ends were cut back, 1 base at V and 3 bases at J, with 10 bases in the middle. Comments on this clone: The target antigen is unknown.

After autologous stem cell transplantation all patients relapsed, and prior brentuximab vedotin exposure differed between cohorts. Progressive disease, partial response or complete response was each patient's best response. Sequencing was performed with immunoSEQ multiplex PCR; in TCRdb, only in-frame clones are kept and a portion is missing. The sample records 60,000 or so clones, about 88% being singletons. The V call is TRBV11-2, the J call TRBJ2-1; either TRBD1 or TRBD2 may fit D (5 bases each). The sequencing here drew on peripheral blood mononuclear cells (PBMCs), taken at baseline. The TCR comes from a human donor with classical Hodgkin lymphoma. CDR3 nucleotides: TGTGCCAGCAGCTTAGCGGATGGGGGCTACAATGAGCAGTTCTTC. Translating it yields CASSLADGGYNEQFF.